This T cell receptor (beta chain) is from a study of blood T cell repertoires in COVID-19. V was shortened by 3 bases and J by 3 bases, with 9 bases between the two germline ends. The CDR3 consists of 14 residues. CDR1 and CDR2 from the germline V gene are ENHRY and SYGVKD. TCRdb's table, derived via immunoSEQ multiplex PCR, lists solely in-frame clones and lacks some. The profile shows 200,000 to 300,000 clones, around 84% of them singletons. The J gene is TRBJ1-5, the V gene TRBV10-3; weak D call: TRBD1 (6 bases). The TCR was taken from a man aged 55 to 70 with acute or convalescent COVID-19. Sequencing input: peripheral blood. Written as DNA, the CDR3 is TGTGCCATCAGTGAAGACAGGTTCAATCAGCCCCAGCATTTT. This encodes CAISEDRFNQPQHF.